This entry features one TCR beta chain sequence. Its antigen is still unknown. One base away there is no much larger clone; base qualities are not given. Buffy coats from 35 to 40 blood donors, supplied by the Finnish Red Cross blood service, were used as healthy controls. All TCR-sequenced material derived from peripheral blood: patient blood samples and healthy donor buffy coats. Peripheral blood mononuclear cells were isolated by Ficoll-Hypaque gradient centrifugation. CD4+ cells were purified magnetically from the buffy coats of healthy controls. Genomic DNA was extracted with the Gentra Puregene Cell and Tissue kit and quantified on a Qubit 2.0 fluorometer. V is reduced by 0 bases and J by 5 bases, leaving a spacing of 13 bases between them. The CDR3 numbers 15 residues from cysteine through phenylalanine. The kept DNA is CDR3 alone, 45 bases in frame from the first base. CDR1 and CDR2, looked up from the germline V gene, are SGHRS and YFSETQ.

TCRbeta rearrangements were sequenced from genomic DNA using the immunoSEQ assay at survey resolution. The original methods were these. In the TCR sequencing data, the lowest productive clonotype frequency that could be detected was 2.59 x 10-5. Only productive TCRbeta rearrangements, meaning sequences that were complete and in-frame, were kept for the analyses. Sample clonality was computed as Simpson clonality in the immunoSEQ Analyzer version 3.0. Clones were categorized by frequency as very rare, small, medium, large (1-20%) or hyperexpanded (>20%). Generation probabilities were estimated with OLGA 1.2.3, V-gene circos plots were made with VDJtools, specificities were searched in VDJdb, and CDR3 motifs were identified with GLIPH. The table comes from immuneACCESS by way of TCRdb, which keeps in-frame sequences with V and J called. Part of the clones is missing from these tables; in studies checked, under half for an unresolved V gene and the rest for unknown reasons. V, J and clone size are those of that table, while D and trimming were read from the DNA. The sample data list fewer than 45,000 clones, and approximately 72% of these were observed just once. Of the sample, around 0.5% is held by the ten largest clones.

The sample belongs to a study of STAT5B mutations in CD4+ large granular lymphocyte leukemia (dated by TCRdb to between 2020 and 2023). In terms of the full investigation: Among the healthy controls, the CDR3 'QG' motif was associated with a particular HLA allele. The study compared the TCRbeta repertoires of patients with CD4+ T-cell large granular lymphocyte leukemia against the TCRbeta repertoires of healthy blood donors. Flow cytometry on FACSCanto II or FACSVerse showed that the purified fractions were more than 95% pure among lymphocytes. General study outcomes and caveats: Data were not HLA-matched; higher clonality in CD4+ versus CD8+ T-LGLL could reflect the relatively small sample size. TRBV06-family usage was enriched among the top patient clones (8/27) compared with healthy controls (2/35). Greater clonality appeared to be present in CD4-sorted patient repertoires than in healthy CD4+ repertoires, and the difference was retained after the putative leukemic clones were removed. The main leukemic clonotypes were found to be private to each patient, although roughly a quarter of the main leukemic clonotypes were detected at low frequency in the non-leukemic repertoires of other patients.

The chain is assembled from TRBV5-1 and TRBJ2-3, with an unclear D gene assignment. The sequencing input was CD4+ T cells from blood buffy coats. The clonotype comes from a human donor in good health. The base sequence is TGCGCCAGCAGCTTGGTGCCTAGTGGGGAAGATACGCAGTATTTT. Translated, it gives CASSLVPSGEDTQYF.